The 5 T cell receptor beta chains reported below all come from one sample, sequenced in a study of T cell responses to AZD1222 COVID-19 vaccine. The method was immunoSEQ multiplex PCR; TCRdb's version includes in-frame clones alone and lacks a portion of them. Of around 160,000 clones in the sample, roughly 90% were seen once. This specimen consisted of peripheral blood, obtained on day 0 of AZD1222 vaccination. The source of these receptors is an adult in good health.

CDR3 nucleotides: TGTGCCAGTAGTACCCGACAGGGGGGACAAATTGGCACTGAAGCTTTCTTT. It translates to CASSTRQGGQIGTEAFF. J is TRBJ1-1 and V is TRBV19; TRBD1 matches at 9 bases. The V gene's germline CDR1 is LNHDA and CDR2 SQIVND (reference sequence). The CDR3 spans 17 residues. With 4 bases clipped from V and 4 bases from J, the junction kept 13 bases outside the gene matches.

The J gene is TRBJ1-2, the V gene TRBV6-5; D possibly corresponds to TRBD1 (6 bases). The V and J ends lost 6 bases and 2 bases respectively, with 10 bases between them. The germline V gene has CDR1 MNHEY and CDR2 SVGAGI. CDR3 size: 13 residues. CDR3 in amino acids: CASSPDRNYGYTF. Here the CDR3 DNA reads TGTGCCAGCAGCCCCGACAGGAACTATGGCTACACCTTC.

The V gene is TRBV6-5, the J gene TRBJ1-5, with D perhaps matching TRBD1 (6 bases). The CDR3 covers 14 residues. The V and J ends lost 7 bases and 3 bases respectively, with 13 bases between them. From germline, CDR1 is MNHEY and CDR2 SVGAGI. This chain's CDR3 is CASTLRGANQPQHF. Here the CDR3 DNA reads TGTGCCAGCACCCTCCGGGGGGCCAATCAGCCCCAGCATTTT.

The chain uses TRBV2 and TRBJ1-1; tentative D call: TRBD1 (6 bases). CDR3 length: 14 amino acids. Germline CDR1 SNHLY, CDR2 FYNNEI. The ends were cut back, 4 bases at V and 1 base at J, with 10 bases in the middle. The CDR3 DNA reads TGTGCCAGCAGTGTGGACAGATGGAACACTGAAGCTTTCTTT. Protein sequence: CASSVDRWNTEAFF.

This chain joins TRBV4-3 and TRBJ2-1; TRBD1 or TRBD2 may be the D gene (5 bases each). V lost 1 base, J lost 2 bases, and 9 bases lay in between. Per the germline V gene, CDR1 is LGHNA and CDR2 is YSLEER. The CDR3 contains 15 residues. The CDR3 is CASSQGGSTYNEQFF. DNA of the CDR3: TGCGCCAGCAGCCAAGGGGGGAGCACCTACAATGAGCAGTTCTTC.